This is a list of T cell receptor beta chains from one sample in a study of molecular identifiers for immune sequencing clone quantification. TCRdb reprocessed the PCR reads via MiXCR and lists one record per CDR3 protein. The top ten clones hold 0.81% of a sample with 300,000 to 350,000 distinct CDR3 sequences, 20% to 25% of them seen once. The sample comprised naive CD8+ T cells from blood, with Jurkat cell RNA spiked in. Source of these receptors: a human donor in good health. Some libraries in this study had Jurkat cell RNA spiked in. CDR3s include the opening cysteine and the closing phenylalanine or tryptophan. The order of the fields is V gene, CDR3 length, J gene, CDR3 protein.

TRBV27,15,TRBJ2-3,CASSFQRLATDTQYF
TRBV29-1,18,TRBJ2-1,CSVEDLPTGRAGNNEQFF
TRBV30,15,TRBJ1-1,CAWSVGPGPSTEAFF
TRBV12-3/TRBV12-4,17,TRBJ2-5,CASSPPRGTGNLETQYF
TRBV2,13,TRBJ1-5,CASSDAWGQPQHF
TRBV20-1,13,TRBJ1-1,CGALTGLNTEAFF
TRBV7-2,14,TRBJ1-4,CASSLPGSNEKLFF
TRBV23-1,13,TRBJ1-4,CASGRWLGEKLFF
TRBV4-1,15,TRBJ2-7,CASSQGVPEMGEQYF
TRBV12-3/TRBV12-4,15,TRBJ1-1,CASSDDREEGHRAFF
TRBV9,16,TRBJ2-2,CASSAPGQANTGELFF
TRBV18,15,TRBJ2-5,CASSPPGQGSRAQYF
TRBV4-3,14,TRBJ1-1,CASSWGGGGTEAFF
TRBV5-8,14,TRBJ2-1,CASSLGDWDAEQFF
TRBV9,13,TRBJ2-1,CASSEDTYNEQFF
TRBV29-1,13,TRBJ2-7,CSVEQGGIYEQYF
TRBV3-1,14,TRBJ2-7,CASSQGPDSYEQYF
TRBV4-2,15,TRBJ1-2,CASSQSLTGFDGYTF
TRBV7-9,15,TRBJ1-1,CASSPGQMGEAEAFF
TRBV7-6,15,TRBJ1-4,CASSLEGGAWEKLFF
TRBV7-9,14,TRBJ2-3,CASSREGISNTQYF
TRBV7-9,13,TRBJ1-1,CASSPVFYTEAFF
TRBV4-1,15,TRBJ1-4,CASSQETGSGEKLFF
TRBV6-1,15,TRBJ2-3,CASAPSGSMPDTQYF
TRBV28,17,TRBJ1-5,CASSFTLGTGDNQPQHF
TRBV12-3/TRBV12-4,13,TRBJ2-1,CASGEGLVDEQFF
TRBV20-1,16,TRBJ2-7,CSAQQGLAGVSYEQYF
TRBV20-1,13,TRBJ2-4,CSAFKGTENIQYF
TRBV4-1,14,TRBJ2-2,CASSHRSNTGELFF
TRBV4-3,15,TRBJ2-1,CASSQDFGLYNEQFF
TRBV6-6,14,TRBJ2-7,CASSLPTLSYEQYF
TRBV30,15,TRBJ1-1,CAWSGPTGGYTEAFF
TRBV6-2/TRBV6-3,15,TRBJ1-2,CASSYRGTRSYGYTF
TRBV7-9,14,TRBJ2-5,CASSPVDRAETQYF
TRBV6-1,13,TRBJ2-7,CASSETGSYEQYF
TRBV6-5,13,TRBJ2-7,CASSYSSGGEQYF
TRBV4-1,15,TRBJ2-7,CASSQMTGEIYEQYF
TRBV9,13,TRBJ2-3,CASSVVTMDTQYF
TRBV5-1,13,TRBJ2-5,CASRYLTEETQYF
TRBV4-1,15,TRBJ2-5,CASSQVGNSAETQYF
TRBV6-5,14,TRBJ2-5,CASSYSPGEETQYF
TRBV27,14,TRBJ2-3,CASSSTSSPDTQYF
TRBV7-2,16,TRBJ2-7,CASSLARQGVYHEQYF
TRBV4-3,14,TRBJ2-1,CASSQGARDKEQFF
TRBV10-3,11,TRBJ2-7,CAISDPYEQYF
TRBV27,16,TRBJ2-7,CASSLMGGTFSYEQYF
TRBV7-9,16,TRBJ1-2,CASSRDSFPPNYGYTF
TRBV4-3,14,TRBJ2-7,CASSQGVGGYEQYF
TRBV7-6,15,TRBJ2-3,CASSFTPESTDTQYF
TRBV7-9,16,TRBJ2-5,CASSPQAGSAEETQYF
TRBV6-2/TRBV6-3,20,TRBJ2-6,CASSYYEGRPTSSGANVLTF
TRBV4-3,17,TRBJ2-3,CASSQDLRGGRTDTQYF
TRBV14,16,TRBJ1-1,CASSQDQGSWETEAFF
TRBV4-2,13,TRBJ2-7,CASSQTGTGGVYF
TRBV19,16,TRBJ2-2,CASTLLGVAATGELFF
TRBV7-9,12,TRBJ2-5,CASTLGLETQYF
TRBV9,16,TRBJ2-3,CASSEGTVTSTDTQYF